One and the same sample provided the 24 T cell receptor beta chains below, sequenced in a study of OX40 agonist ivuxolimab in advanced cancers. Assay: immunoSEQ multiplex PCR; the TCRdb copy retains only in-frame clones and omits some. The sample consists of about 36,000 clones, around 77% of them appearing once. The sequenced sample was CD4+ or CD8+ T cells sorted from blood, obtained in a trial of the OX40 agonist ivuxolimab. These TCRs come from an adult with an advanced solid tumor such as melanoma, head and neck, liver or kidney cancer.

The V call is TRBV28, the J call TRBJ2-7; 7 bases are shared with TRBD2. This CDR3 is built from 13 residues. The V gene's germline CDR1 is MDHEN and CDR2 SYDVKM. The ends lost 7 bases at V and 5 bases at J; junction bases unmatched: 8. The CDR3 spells CASNVGGVDEQYF. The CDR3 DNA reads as TGTGCCAGCAACGTGGGGGGGGTCGACGAGCAGTACTTC.

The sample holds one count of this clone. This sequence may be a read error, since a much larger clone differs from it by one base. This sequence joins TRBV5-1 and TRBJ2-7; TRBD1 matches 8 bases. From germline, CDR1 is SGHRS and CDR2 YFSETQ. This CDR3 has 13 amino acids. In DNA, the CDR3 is TGCGCCAACAGCTTCGGGACAGGTGACGAGCAGTACTTC. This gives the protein CANSFGTGDEQYF.

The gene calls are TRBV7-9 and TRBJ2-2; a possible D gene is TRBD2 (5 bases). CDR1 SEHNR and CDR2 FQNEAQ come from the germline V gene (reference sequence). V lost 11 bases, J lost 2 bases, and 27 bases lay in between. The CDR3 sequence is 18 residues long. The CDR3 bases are TGTGCCGGATGGGATACGGAGGAAGTAGCGCTTAACACCGGGGAGCTGTTTTTT. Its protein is CAGWDTEEVALNTGELFF.

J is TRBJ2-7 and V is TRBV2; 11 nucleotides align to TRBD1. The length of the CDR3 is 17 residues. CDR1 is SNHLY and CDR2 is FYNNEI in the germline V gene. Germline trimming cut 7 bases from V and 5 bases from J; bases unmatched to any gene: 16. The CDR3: CASNVDRGRSGEDEQYF. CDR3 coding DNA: TGTGCCAGCAACGTGGACAGGGGGCGATCTGGTGAGGACGAGCAGTACTTC.

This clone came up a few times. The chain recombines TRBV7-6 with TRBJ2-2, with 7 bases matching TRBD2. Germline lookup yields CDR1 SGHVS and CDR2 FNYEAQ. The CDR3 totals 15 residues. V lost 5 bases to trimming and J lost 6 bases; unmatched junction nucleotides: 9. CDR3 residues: CASSGREFGPGELFF. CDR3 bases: TGTGCCAGCAGCGGGAGGGAGTTCGGACCCGGGGAGCTGTTTTTT.

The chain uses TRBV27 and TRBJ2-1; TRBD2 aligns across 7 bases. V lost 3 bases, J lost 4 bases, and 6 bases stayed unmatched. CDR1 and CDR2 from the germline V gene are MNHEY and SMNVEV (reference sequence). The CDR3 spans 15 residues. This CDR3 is CASSLGGGAYNEQFF. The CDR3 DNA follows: TGTGCCAGCAGTTTGGGCGGGGGAGCTTACAATGAGCAGTTCTTC.

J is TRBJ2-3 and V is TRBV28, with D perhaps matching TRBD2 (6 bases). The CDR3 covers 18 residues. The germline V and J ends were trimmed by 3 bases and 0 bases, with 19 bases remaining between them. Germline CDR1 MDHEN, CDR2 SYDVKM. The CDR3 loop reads CASSFGGLRDLSTDTQYF. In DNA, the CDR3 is TGTGCCAGCAGTTTCGGGGGACTTCGAGACCTTAGCACAGATACGCAGTATTTT.

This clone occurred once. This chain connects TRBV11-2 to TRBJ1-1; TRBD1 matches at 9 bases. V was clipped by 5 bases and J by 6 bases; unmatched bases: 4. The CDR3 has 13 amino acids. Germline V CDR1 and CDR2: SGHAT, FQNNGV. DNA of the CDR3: TGTGCCAGCAGCCAGGACAGGGGTGCTGAAGCTTTCTTT. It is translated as CASSQDRGAEAFF.

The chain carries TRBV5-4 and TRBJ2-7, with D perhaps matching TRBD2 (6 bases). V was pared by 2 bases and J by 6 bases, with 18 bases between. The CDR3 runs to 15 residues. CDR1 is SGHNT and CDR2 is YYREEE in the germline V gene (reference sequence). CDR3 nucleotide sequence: TGTGCCAGCAGCTTTCGTGGGGGGTCTCCGGGCGAGCAGTACTTC. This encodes CASSFRGGSPGEQYF.

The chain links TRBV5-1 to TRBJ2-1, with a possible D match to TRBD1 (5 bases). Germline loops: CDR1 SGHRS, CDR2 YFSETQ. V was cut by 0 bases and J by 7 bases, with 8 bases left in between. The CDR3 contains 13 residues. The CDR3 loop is CASSLDRTNEQFF. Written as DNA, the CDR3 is TGCGCCAGCAGCTTGGACAGGACAAATGAGCAGTTCTTC.

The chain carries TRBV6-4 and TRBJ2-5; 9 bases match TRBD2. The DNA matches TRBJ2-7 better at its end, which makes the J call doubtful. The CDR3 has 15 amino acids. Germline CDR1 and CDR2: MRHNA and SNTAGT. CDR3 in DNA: TGTGCCAGCAGTCGCAGACTAGCGGAAGATTACGAGCAGTACTTC. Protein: CASSRRLAEDYEQYF.

The CDR3 is CASAGGDFGNTIYF. In DNA form, the CDR3 reads TGTGCCAGCGCTGGGGGAGACTTTGGAAACACCATATATTTT. The chain uses TRBV9 and TRBJ1-3; TRBD1 might be the D (5 bases). Trimming left V 7 bases short and J 3 bases short, with 14 bases between. This CDR3 contains 14 residues. From germline, CDR1 is SGDLS and CDR2 YYNGEE.

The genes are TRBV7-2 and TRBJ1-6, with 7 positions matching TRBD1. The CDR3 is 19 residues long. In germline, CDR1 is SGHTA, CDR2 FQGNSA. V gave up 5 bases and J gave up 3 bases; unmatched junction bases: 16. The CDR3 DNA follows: TGTGCCAGCAGCGCCCGCTCCCCTAGACAGGGACTCTATAATTCACCCCTCCACTTT. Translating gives CASSARSPRQGLYNSPLHF.

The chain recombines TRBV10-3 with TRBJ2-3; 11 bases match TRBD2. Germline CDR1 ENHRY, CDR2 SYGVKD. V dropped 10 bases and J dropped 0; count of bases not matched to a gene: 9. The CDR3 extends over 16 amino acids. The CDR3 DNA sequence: TGTGCCACCGGGACTAGCGGCGCCACCAGCACAGATACGCAGTATTTT. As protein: CATGTSGATSTDTQYF.

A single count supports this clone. The CDR3 loop reads CASSWAGGGEAFF. The CDR3 DNA is TGCGCCAGCAGCTGGGCGGGGGGAGGTGAAGCTTTCTTT. The V call is TRBV5-1, the J call TRBJ1-1; D perhaps matches TRBD1 (5 bases). The CDR3 is 13 residues long. Deletions cut 3 bases from V and 7 bases from J, with 13 bases between. The V gene's germline CDR1 is SGHRS and CDR2 YFSETQ. The full variable domain, rest sourced from reference TRBV5-1 and TRBJ1-1, is KAGVTQTPRYLIKTRGQQVTLSCSPISGHRSVSWYQQTPGQGLQFLFEYFSETQRNKGNFPGRFSGRQFSNSRSEMNVSTLELGDSALYLCASSWAGGGEAFFGQGTRLTVV.

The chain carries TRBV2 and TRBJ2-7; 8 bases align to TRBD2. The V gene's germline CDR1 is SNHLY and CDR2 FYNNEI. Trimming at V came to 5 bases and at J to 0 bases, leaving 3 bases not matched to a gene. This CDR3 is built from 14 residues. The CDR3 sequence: CASSWAGGSYEQYF. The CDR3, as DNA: TGTGCCAGCAGTTGGGCGGGAGGCTCCTACGAGCAGTACTTC.

The CDR3 sequence is CASSSGTGVQPQHF. The CDR3 nucleotides are TGTGCCAGCAGTTCCGGGACAGGGGTTCAGCCCCAGCATTTT. The chain has TRBV28 and TRBJ1-5, with 10 positions matching TRBD1. Germline loops: CDR1 MDHEN, CDR2 SYDVKM. V dropped 4 bases and J dropped 6; count of bases not matched to a gene: 3. The CDR3 runs 14 residues.

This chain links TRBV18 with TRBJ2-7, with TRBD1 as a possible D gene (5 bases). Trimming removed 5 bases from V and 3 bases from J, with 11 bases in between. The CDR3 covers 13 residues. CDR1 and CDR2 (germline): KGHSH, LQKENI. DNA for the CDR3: TGTGCCAGCTCAGCCCCAGACAGCTACGAGCAGTACTTC. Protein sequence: CASSAPDSYEQYF.

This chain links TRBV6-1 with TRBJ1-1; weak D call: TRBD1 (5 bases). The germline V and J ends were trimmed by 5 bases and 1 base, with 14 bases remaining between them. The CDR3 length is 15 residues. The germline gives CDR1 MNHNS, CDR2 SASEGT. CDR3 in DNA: TGTGCCAGCAGTAGAACAGGCTCCGGGAACACTGAAGCTTTCTTT. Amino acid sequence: CASSRTGSGNTEAFF.

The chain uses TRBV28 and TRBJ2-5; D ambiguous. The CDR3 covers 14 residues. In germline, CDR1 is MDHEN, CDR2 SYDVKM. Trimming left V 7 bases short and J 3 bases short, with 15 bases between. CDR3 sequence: CASNPIVGKETQYF. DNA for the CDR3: TGTGCCAGCAACCCCATCGTGGGAAAAGAGACCCAGTACTTC.

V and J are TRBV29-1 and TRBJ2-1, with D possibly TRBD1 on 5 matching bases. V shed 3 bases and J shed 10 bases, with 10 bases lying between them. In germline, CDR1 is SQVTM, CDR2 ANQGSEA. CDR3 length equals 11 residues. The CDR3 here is CSVDLAGEQFF. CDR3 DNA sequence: TGCAGCGTTGACTTGGCAGGGGAGCAGTTCTTC.

The CDR3 DNA follows: TGTGCCAGCAGCTCTTCGGACAGGGTCAGGGGTGAGCAGTTCTTC. This encodes CASSSSDRVRGEQFF. V gene TRBV11-2 combines with J gene TRBJ2-1; 8 nucleotides agree with TRBD1. With V trimmed by 4 bases and J by 9 bases, 11 bases remained unmatched. Germline V gives CDR1 SGHAT, CDR2 FQNNGV. The CDR3 has 15 residues.

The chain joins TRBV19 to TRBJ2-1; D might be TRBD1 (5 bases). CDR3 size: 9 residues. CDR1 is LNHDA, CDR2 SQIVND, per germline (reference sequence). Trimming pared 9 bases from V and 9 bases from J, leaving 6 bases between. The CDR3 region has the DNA TGTGCCAGAAGGGGTGAGCAGTTCTTC. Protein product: CARRGEQFF.

As DNA, the CDR3 is TGTGCCAGCAGCTTGGGACAGCCCTACGAGCAGTACTTC. Residues: CASSLGQPYEQYF. The genes are TRBV7-8 and TRBJ2-7; TRBD1 matches 7 bases. The CDR3 length is 13 residues. CDR1 SGHVS and CDR2 FQNEAQ come from the germline V gene. The V and J ends lost 3 bases and 2 bases, in that order; junction bases with no gene match: 1.